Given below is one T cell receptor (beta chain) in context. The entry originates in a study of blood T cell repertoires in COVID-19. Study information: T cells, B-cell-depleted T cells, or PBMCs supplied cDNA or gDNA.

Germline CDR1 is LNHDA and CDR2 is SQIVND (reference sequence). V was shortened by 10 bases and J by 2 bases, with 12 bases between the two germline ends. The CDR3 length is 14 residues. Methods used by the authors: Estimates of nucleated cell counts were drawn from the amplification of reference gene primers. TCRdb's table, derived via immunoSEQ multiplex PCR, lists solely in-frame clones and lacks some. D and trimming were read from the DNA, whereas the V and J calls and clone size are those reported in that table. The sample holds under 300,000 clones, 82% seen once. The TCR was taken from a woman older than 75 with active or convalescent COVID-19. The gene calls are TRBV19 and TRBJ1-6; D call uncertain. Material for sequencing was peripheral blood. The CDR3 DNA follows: TGTGCCACTGGGGAGCTAGCCTATAATTCACCCCTCCACTTT. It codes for CATGELAYNSPLHF.